This T cell receptor (beta chain) was obtained from a study of T cell repertoires in cytomegalovirus infection. The sample holds a few counts of this clonotype. In germline, CDR1 is SQVTM, CDR2 ANQGSEA. V was trimmed by 4 bases and J by 1 base, leaving 10 bases between them. This CDR3 has 13 residues. Via MiXCR, TCRdb re-called the reads, giving one row per CDR3 protein. The sample includes under 250,000 distinct CDR3 sequences, about 12% of them seen just once. This rearrangement joins TRBV29-1 to TRBJ2-5, with TRBD2 as a possible D gene (6 bases). The sample consisted of PBMCs. The source of this sequence is a human donor in good health (CMV status not recorded). Some clones in this sample may be carry-over from other donors' samples. This CDR3 is CSVVAEFQETQYF. Here the CDR3 DNA reads TGCAGCGTTGTAGCGGAATTCCAAGAGACCCAGTACTTC.